This entry features one T cell receptor beta chain sequence. Its antigen is currently unknown. The CDR3 is 15 amino acids. Germline CDR1 and CDR2: SGHTA and FQGNSA. V lost 5 bases and J lost 1, with 12 bases in between. The data derive from a study of PD-1 blockade in mismatch repair-deficient tumors. All patients were mismatch repair deficient, assessed by either PCR or immunohistochemistry. TCRs were sequenced from three patients responding to pembrolizumab. This table comes from immunoSEQ multiplex PCR, and its TCRdb copy is limited to in-frame clones, with some not included. The sample lists just under 65,000 clones, approximately 88% occurring once. Whole-study results and caveats: Rapid post-treatment expansion, then contraction, generally preceding radiologic response, marked tumor-resident clones.

This receptor was taken from an adult with mismatch repair-deficient cancer. V gene TRBV7-2 combines with J gene TRBJ2-4, with D perhaps given as TRBD1 or TRBD2 (5 bases each). The sample in question was peripheral blood, obtained 52 weeks after starting pembrolizumab. CDR3 nucleotide sequence: TGTGCCAGCAGCCCGCGGGCAGGGGCCAAAAACATTCAGTACTTC. It is translated as CASSPRAGAKNIQYF.